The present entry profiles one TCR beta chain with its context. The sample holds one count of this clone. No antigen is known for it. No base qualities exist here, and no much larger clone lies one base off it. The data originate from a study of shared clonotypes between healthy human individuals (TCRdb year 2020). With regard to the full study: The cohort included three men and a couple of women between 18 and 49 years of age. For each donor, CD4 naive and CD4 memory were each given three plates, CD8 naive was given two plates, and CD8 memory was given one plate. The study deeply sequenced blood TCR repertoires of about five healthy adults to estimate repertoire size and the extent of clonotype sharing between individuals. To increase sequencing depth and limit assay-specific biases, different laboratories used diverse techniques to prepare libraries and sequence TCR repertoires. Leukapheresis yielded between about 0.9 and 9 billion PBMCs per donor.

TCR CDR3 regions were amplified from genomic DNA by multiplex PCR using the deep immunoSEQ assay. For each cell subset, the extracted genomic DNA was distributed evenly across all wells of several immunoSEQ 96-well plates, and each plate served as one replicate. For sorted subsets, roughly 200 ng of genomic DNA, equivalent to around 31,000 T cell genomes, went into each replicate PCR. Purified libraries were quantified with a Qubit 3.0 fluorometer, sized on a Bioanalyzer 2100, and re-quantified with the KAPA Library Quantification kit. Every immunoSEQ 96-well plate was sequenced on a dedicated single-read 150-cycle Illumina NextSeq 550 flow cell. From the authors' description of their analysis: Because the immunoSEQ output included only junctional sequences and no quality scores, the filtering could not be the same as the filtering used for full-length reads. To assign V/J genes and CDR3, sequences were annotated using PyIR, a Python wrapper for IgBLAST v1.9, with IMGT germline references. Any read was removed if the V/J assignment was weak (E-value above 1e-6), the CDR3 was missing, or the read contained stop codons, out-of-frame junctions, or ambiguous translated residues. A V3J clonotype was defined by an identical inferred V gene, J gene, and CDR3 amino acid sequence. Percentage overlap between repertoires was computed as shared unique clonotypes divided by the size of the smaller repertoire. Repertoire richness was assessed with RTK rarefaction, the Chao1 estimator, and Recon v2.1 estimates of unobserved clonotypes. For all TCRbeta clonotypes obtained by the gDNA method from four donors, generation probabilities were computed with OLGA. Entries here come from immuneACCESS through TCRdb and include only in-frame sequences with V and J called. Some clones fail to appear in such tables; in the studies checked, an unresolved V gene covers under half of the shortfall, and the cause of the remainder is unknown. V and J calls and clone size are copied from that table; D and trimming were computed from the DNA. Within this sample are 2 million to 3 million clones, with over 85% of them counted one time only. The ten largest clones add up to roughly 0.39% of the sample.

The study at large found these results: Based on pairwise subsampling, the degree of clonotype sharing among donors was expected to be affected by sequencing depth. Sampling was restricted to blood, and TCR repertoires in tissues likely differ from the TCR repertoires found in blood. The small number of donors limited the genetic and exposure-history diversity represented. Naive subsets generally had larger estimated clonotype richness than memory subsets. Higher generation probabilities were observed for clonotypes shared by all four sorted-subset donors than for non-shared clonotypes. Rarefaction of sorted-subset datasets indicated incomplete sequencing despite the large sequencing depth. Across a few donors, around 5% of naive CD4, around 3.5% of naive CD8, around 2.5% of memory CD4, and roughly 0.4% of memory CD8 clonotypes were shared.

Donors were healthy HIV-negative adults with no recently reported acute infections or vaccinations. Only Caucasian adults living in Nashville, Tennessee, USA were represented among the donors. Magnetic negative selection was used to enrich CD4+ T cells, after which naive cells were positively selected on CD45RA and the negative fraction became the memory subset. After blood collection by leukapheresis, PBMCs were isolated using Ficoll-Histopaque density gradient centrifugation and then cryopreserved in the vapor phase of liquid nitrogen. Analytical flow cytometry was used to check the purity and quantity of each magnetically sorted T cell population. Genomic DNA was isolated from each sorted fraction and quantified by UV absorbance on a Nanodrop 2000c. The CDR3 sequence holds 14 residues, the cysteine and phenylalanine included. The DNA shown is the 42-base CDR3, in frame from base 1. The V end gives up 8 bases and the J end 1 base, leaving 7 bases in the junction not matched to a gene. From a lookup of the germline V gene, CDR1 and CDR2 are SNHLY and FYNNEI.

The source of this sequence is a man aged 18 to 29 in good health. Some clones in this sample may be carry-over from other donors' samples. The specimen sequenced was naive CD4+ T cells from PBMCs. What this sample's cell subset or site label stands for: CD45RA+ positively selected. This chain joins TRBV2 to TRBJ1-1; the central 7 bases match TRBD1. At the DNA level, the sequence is TGTGCCAGCCGATGGGAGGGGGCGAACACTGAAGCTTTCTTT. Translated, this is CASRWEGANTEAFF.